The source of this T cell receptor beta chain is a study of blood T cell repertoires in COVID-19. Study members were between roughly 18 and 89 years old and lived in over 20 US regions. Assignments of participants to cohorts depended upon their own reported clinical history. The CDR3 length is 18 residues. Per germline, CDR1 MDHEN and CDR2 SYDVKM. The V segment lost 2 bases and the J segment 5 bases; nucleotides outside the gene matches: 12. Per the original methods: How many nucleated cells were present was estimated from reference gene primer amplification. Produced via immunoSEQ multiplex PCR; TCRdb's table is partial and in-frame only. The V and J calls and clone size were taken over from that table, and D and trimming were inferred from the DNA. The top ten hold approximately 6% of the sample, which has more than 250,000 clones, 70% to 90% seen once.

The rearrangement uses TRBV28 and TRBJ2-5; 12 bases line up with TRBD1. This clonotype was sampled from a woman aged 25 to 45 who had recovered from COVID-19. The sequenced material came from PBMCs or T cells enriched from blood (not recorded which). The CDR3 sequence: CASSLIGSGTGGRETQYF. The CDR3 DNA reads TGTGCCAGCAGTTTAATCGGTTCCGGGACAGGGGGCCGGGAGACCCAGTACTTC.